The rows below give T cell receptor beta chains drawn from one sample of a study of shared clonotypes between healthy human individuals. Generated by immunoSEQ multiplex PCR, the TCRdb table keeps only in-frame clones and is missing some. Among about 2 million clones listed, approximately 94% were seen once. What was sequenced was naive CD8+ T cells sorted from blood. The receptors derive from a man aged 18 to 30 in good health. Both conserved end residues are part of each CDR3. The order of the fields is D gene, clone size, J gene, V gene, CDR3 length, CDR3 protein, CDR3 DNA. The D gene is left open where the match is weak. The size of a clone is reported for some rows only, either as once, few or many, or as a class for expanded clones.

NA | once | TRBJ2-1 | TRBV4-1 | 14 | CASSPPQLYNEQFF | TGCGCCAGCAGCCCGCCACAGCTGTACAATGAGCAGTTCTTC
NA | NA | TRBJ1-4 | TRBV30 | 17 | CAWSVLPDSHAPEKLFF | TGTGCCTGGAGTGTACTTCCGGACAGTCATGCGCCTGAAAAACTGTTTTTT
TRBD1 | NA | TRBJ2-2 | TRBV27 | 18 | CASSMSPLGTGNTGELFF | TGTGCCAGCAGTATGAGCCCCCTAGGGACAGGGAACACCGGGGAGCTGTTTTTT
TRBD1 | NA | TRBJ2-7 | TRBV27 | 16 | CASSPSTGEATYEQYF | TGTGCCAGCAGTCCCTCGACAGGGGAAGCCACCTACGAGCAGTACTTC
NA | NA | TRBJ2-1 | TRBV27 | 14 | CASSLVQSGNEQFF | TGTGCCAGCAGTTTAGTCCAGTCAGGGAATGAGCAGTTCTTC
NA | NA | TRBJ2-7 | TRBV4-2 | 13 | CASSPSSTYEQYF | TGTGCCAGCAGCCCTTCCTCGACGTACGAGCAGTACTTC
NA | NA | TRBJ1-5 | TRBV27 | 14 | CASSLRSGNQPQHF | TGTGCCAGCAGTTTGCGAAGCGGCAATCAGCCCCAGCATTTT
NA | NA | TRBJ2-7 | TRBV12-5 | 13 | CASGLGGAYEQYF | TGTGCTAGTGGTTTAGGGGGGGCTTACGAGCAGTACTTC
TRBD1 | NA | TRBJ1-4 | TRBV7-9 | 14 | CASSRDRPNEKLFF | TGTGCCAGCAGCCGGGACAGACCTAATGAAAAACTGTTTTTT
TRBD2 | NA | TRBJ2-1 | TRBV5-4 | 15 | CASSLPGTKGNEQFF | TGTGCCAGCAGCTTACCTGGGACTAAGGGCAATGAGCAGTTCTTC
NA | NA | TRBJ1-4 | TRBV28 | 13 | CASSGRWDEKLFF | TGTGCCAGCAGTGGGCGGTGGGATGAAAAACTGTTTTTT
TRBD2 | NA | TRBJ2-7 | TRBV9 | 15 | CASSVTGGDSYEQYF | TGTGCCAGCAGCGTGACGGGAGGCGACTCCTACGAGCAGTACTTC
NA | NA | TRBJ1-2 | TRBV5-8 | 15 | CASSLVAGEPYGYTF | TGTGCCAGCAGCTTGGTGGCTGGGGAACCCTATGGCTACACCTTC
NA | NA | TRBJ2-5 | TRBV30 | 13 | CAWSIDISETQYF | TGTGCCTGGAGTATAGACATTTCAGAGACCCAGTACTTC
NA | NA | TRBJ2-7 | TRBV20-1 | 11 | CSARNGYEQYF | TGCAGTGCTAGAAACGGGTACGAGCAGTACTTC
NA | NA | TRBJ2-1 | TRBV4-3 | 16 | CASSRAPGGGNDEQFF | TGCGCCAGCAGCCGGGCCCCAGGTGGGGGAAACGATGAGCAGTTCTTC
NA | NA | TRBJ2-7 | TRBV4-3 | 15 | CASSQLTGPPYEQYF | TGCGCCAGCAGCCAGCTCACAGGGCCCCCCTACGAGCAGTACTTC
NA | NA | TRBJ2-7 | TRBV5-1 | 14 | CASSRAFEAYEQYF | TGCGCCAGCAGCCGGGCTTTCGAAGCCTACGAGCAGTACTTC
TRBD1 | NA | TRBJ1-2 | TRBV6-5 | 13 | CASSLTGDYGYTF | TGTGCCAGCAGTTTGACAGGGGACTATGGCTACACCTTC
NA | NA | TRBJ1-6 | TRBV11-2 | 17 | CASSSPWGFGDNSPLHF | TGTGCCAGCAGCTCCCCTTGGGGTTTCGGTGATAATTCACCCCTCCACTTT
TRBD1 | NA | TRBJ2-7 | TRBV14 | 13 | CASSLQGAGEQYF | TGTGCCAGCAGTTTACAGGGGGCAGGGGAGCAGTACTTC
NA | NA | TRBJ1-1 | TRBV9 | 17 | CASSVLIVGDQNTEAFF | TGTGCCAGCAGCGTATTAATCGTAGGGGATCAGAACACTGAAGCTTTCTTT
NA | NA | TRBJ2-1 | TRBV5-1 | 14 | CASSLGYQYNEQFF | TGCGCCAGCAGCTTGGGTTATCAGTACAATGAGCAGTTCTTC
NA | once | TRBJ2-2 | TRBV6-5 | 15 | CASSTLEGNTGELFF | TGTGCCAGCAGTACGCTAGAGGGGAACACCGGGGAGCTGTTTTTT
TRBD2 | NA | TRBJ2-1 | TRBV9 | 17 | CASSPLAVAGVDNEQFF | TGTGCCAGCAGCCCCTTGGCCGTAGCGGGAGTAGACAATGAGCAGTTCTTC
NA | NA | TRBJ1-1 | TRBV7-9 | 15 | CASRQGSETNTEAFF | TGTGCCAGCAGGCAGGGGTCCGAGACGAACACTGAAGCTTTCTTT
TRBD1 | NA | TRBJ1-1 | TRBV27 | 15 | CASSATGAMNTEAFF | TGTGCCAGCAGTGCGACAGGGGCCATGAACACTGAAGCTTTCTTT
NA | NA | TRBJ1-1 | TRBV5-1 | 13 | CASSLMWNTEAFF | TGCGCCAGCAGCTTGATGTGGAACACTGAAGCTTTCTTT
TRBD1 | NA | TRBJ1-1 | TRBV6-5 | 14 | CASSRQGEKAEAFF | TGTGCCAGCAGTCGACAGGGGGAAAAGGCTGAAGCTTTCTTT
NA | NA | TRBJ2-7 | TRBV4-1 | 15 | CASSPSTGRTYEQYF | TGCGCCAGCAGTCCCTCGACAGGACGAACCTACGAGCAGTACTTC
NA | NA | TRBJ1-1 | TRBV13 | 13 | CASSFDSGGEAFF | TGTGCCAGCAGCTTCGATTCCGGGGGCGAAGCTTTCTTT
NA | NA | TRBJ1-4 | TRBV5-1 | 15 | CASRYSGSGNEKLFF | TGCGCCAGCAGGTACTCGGGCAGCGGTAACGAAAAACTGTTTTTT
NA | NA | TRBJ1-1 | TRBV23-1 | 18 | CASSHPPRTALMNTEAFF | TGCGCCAGCAGTCATCCCCCAAGGACAGCCCTTATGAACACTGAAGCTTTCTTT
TRBD1 | NA | TRBJ2-7 | TRBV5-6 | 15 | CASSLGGQGSDEQYF | TGTGCCAGCAGCTTGGGTGGACAGGGTTCCGACGAGCAGTACTTC
TRBD2 | NA | TRBJ2-7 | TRBV11-2 | 15 | CASSLEPSGSYEQYF | TGTGCCAGCAGCTTAGAGCCTAGCGGGAGCTACGAGCAGTACTTC
TRBD2 | NA | TRBJ2-1 | TRBV13 | 15 | CASSLQWTSRDEQFF | TGTGCCAGCAGCTTACAATGGACTAGTCGGGATGAGCAGTTCTTC
NA | NA | TRBJ2-7 | TRBV27 | 13 | CASSLAPLYEQYF | TGTGCCAGCAGTTTGGCCCCTTTATACGAGCAGTACTTC
TRBD1 | NA | TRBJ2-2 | TRBV9 | 16 | CASSVGGGLNTGELFF | TGTGCCAGCAGCGTAGGAGGGGGCCTGAACACCGGGGAGCTGTTTTTT